Following are 22 T cell receptor beta chains from one sample sequenced in a study of identical twins. TCRdb processed the 5' RACE reads anew with MiXCR; each CDR3 protein has one entry. In the table there are just under 550,000 distinct CDR3 sequences, around 15% of which are singletons. A further study also used this sample, focusing on yellow fever vaccine responses in identical twins.

Sequences were obtained from CD4+ T cells sorted from blood. Receptors were obtained from a woman under 30 in good health.

This clonotype was counted between two and nine times. CDR3 nucleotide sequence: TGTGCCACCAGCAGAGAGAGTGGGCGGGTTTTCACAGATACGCAGTATTTT. Encoded protein: CATSRESGRVFTDTQYF. The genes are TRBV15 and TRBJ2-3, with a weak D call TRBD2 (5 bases). V lost 0 bases, J lost 2 bases, and 15 bases lay in between. There are 17 residues in the CDR3. From germline, CDR1 is LNHNV and CDR2 YYDKDF (reference sequence).

The chain has TRBV10-3 and TRBJ2-7, with 10 bases matching TRBD1. This CDR3 is 14 amino acids long. Per the germline V gene, CDR1 is ENHRY and CDR2 is SYGVKD. The ends lost 6 bases at V and 2 bases at J; junction bases unmatched: 4. CDR3 in amino acids: CAISDRGHTYEQYV. CDR3 DNA sequence: TGTGCCATCAGCGACAGGGGGCACACCTACGAGCAGTACGTC.

This clonotype was recorded a few times. The rearrangement joins TRBV2 to TRBJ2-7; D might be TRBD2 (5 bases). The V end was cut by 11 bases, the J end by 8 bases, with 16 bases between. The CDR3 runs to 11 residues. CDR1 is SNHLY, CDR2 FYNNEI, per germline. CDR3 residues: CAHVGKTQQYV. The CDR3 DNA reads as TGTGCCCACGTCGGGAAAACCCAGCAGTACGTC.

This sequence joins TRBV3-1 and TRBJ2-1, with 7 bases identical to TRBD1. CDR3 size: 15 residues. With V trimmed by 8 bases and J by 8 bases, 15 bases remained unmatched. Per germline, CDR1 LGHDT and CDR2 YNNKEL (reference sequence). The CDR3 sequence is CASHAGGSLRDEQFF. CDR3 bases: TGTGCCAGCCACGCAGGGGGATCCCTAAGGGATGAGCAGTTCTTC.

DNA of the CDR3: TGTGCCAGCAGCCGCGGGACTAGCGGGGGGTTGGAGACCCAGTACTTC. This sequence encodes CASSRGTSGGLETQYF. The chain uses TRBV2 and TRBJ2-5, with 15 bases lining up with TRBD2. The CDR3 extends over 16 amino acids. V lost 6 bases and J lost 5; bases outside the gene matches: 7. Germline lookup yields CDR1 SNHLY and CDR2 FYNNEI.

This clonotype has a handful of counts. The rearrangement links TRBV5-1 to TRBJ2-4; 9 bases are a match to TRBD1. CDR1 and CDR2 from the germline V gene are SGHRS and YFSETQ. Unmatched junction bases numbered 3, after V lost 4 bases and J lost 7 bases. This CDR3 contains 13 residues. CDR3: CASSRDRENIQYF. The DNA for the CDR3 is TGCGCCAGCAGCCGGGACAGGGAGAACATTCAGTACTTC.

CDR3 region: CASSDRELREKLFF. As DNA, the CDR3 is TGTGCCAGCAGCGACAGGGAGTTGCGAGAAAAACTGTTTTTT. The chain links TRBV7-9 to TRBJ1-4; 7 bases match TRBD1. The CDR3 spans 14 residues. The trim removed 5 bases at V and 8 bases at J, leaving 8 bases unmatched. Looked up from germline, CDR1 is SEHNR and CDR2 is FQNEAQ (reference sequence).

This clonotype was counted ten times or more. The V gene is TRBV12-3 or TRBV12-4, the J gene TRBJ1-2, with a possible D match to TRBD1 (6 bases). This CDR3 region has 13 residues. With 6 bases removed from V and 2 bases from J, the gap between germline ends came to 10 bases. In DNA form, the CDR3 reads TGTGCCAGCAGGCCCCAGGGGAACTATGGCTACACCTTC. As protein: CASRPQGNYGYTF.

V and J are TRBV7-6 and TRBJ2-1; 9 nucleotides match TRBD2. The CDR3 loop spans 12 amino acids. Germline V gene sequence: CDR1 SGHVS, CDR2 FNYEAQ. Trimming cost V 8 bases and J 6 bases; bases outside gene matches: 2. The CDR3 sequence: CASGLASNEQFF. The CDR3 bases are TGTGCCAGCGGACTAGCGTCCAATGAGCAGTTCTTC.

The V gene is TRBV7-2, the J gene TRBJ2-1; 7 nucleotides match TRBD1. Germline CDR1 reads SGHTA; CDR2 reads FQGNSA. V shed 5 bases, J shed 7 bases, and the junction held 11 bases outside the gene matches. This CDR3 is 15 amino acids long. The CDR3 nucleotides are TGTGCCAGCAGCGCAGCGAGGGGGCCTTTGAATGAGCAGTTCTTC. Translating gives CASSAARGPLNEQFF.

This clonotype was counted between two and nine times. The V call is TRBV28, the J call TRBJ2-1, with 10 nucleotides matching TRBD2. With V trimmed by 3 bases and J by 6 bases, 2 bases remained unmatched. Looked up from germline, CDR1 is MDHEN and CDR2 is SYDVKM. The CDR3 contains 14 residues. The chain's CDR3 is CASSLSGRGNEQFF. The CDR3 bases are TGTGCCAGCAGTTTGAGCGGGAGGGGCAATGAGCAGTTCTTC.

The chain joins TRBV5-1 to TRBJ2-5, with 11 bases that match TRBD2. Trimming took 0 bases from V and 4 from J; bases not matched to a gene: 5. Germline lookup yields CDR1 SGHRS and CDR2 YFSETQ. The CDR3 is made up of 16 amino acids. CDR3 in DNA: TGCGCCAGCAGCTTGGGGACTAGCGGGTTTGGAGAGACCCAGTACTTC. This codes for CASSLGTSGFGETQYF. The variable domain in full, completed from reference TRBV5-1 and TRBJ2-5, reads KAGVTQTPRYLIKTRGQQVTLSCSPISGHRSVSWYQQTPGQGLQFLFEYFSETQRNKGNFPGRFSGRQFSNSRSEMNVSTLELGDSALYLCASSLGTSGFGETQYFGPGTRLLVL.

The chain couples TRBV5-5 to TRBJ2-2, with D perhaps TRBD1 (6 bases). The V end lost 3 bases, the J end lost 4 bases, and 16 bases lay between the germline ends. The CDR3 loop spans 16 amino acids. Germline values: CDR1 SGHKS, CDR2 YYEKEE (reference sequence). For the CDR3, the DNA is TGTGCCAGCAGCTCGACGGGGCAGGGGTTCACCGGGGAGCTGTTTTTT. Translated: CASSSTGQGFTGELFF.

V is TRBV5-1 and J is TRBJ2-1; TRBD1 aligns across 7 bases. This CDR3 is built from 12 residues. With 4 bases clipped from V and 16 bases from J, the junction kept 11 bases outside the gene matches. CDR1 is SGHRS, CDR2 YFSETQ, per germline. CDR3 sequence: CASSPTGDVGFF. The DNA of the CDR3 is TGCGCCAGCAGCCCTACAGGGGATGTCGGATTCTTC.

This clonotype was seen a handful of times. The V call is TRBV9, the J call TRBJ1-4; D call uncertain. The germline V and J ends were trimmed by 0 bases and 7 bases, with 10 bases remaining between them. This CDR3 spans 14 amino acids. CDR1 is SGDLS and CDR2 is YYNGEE in the germline V gene. In nucleotides, the CDR3 is TGTGCCAGCAGCGTAGAAGGAGGGAGTGAAAAACTGTTTTTT. Translated, it gives CASSVEGGSEKLFF.

This clonotype was counted between two and nine times. V is TRBV7-6 and J is TRBJ2-6, with D unresolved. The CDR3 length is 16 residues. V lost 1 base and J lost 0, with 7 bases in between. CDR1 and CDR2 (germline): SGHVS, FNYEAQ. The CDR3 loop is CASSLVWYSGANVLTF. Here the CDR3 DNA reads TGTGCCAGCAGCTTAGTGTGGTACTCTGGGGCCAACGTCCTGACTTTC.

This clonotype was counted at least ten times. J is TRBJ1-1 and V is TRBV6-2 or TRBV6-3; 7 bases are a match to TRBD1. Germline V gene data show CDR1 as MNHEY and CDR2 as SVGEGT. CDR3 length: 14 residues. Trimming cost V 6 bases and J 0 bases; bases outside gene matches: 4. The CDR3 sequence is CASRRQGLNTEAFF. DNA of the CDR3: TGTGCCAGCAGACGACAGGGATTGAACACTGAAGCTTTCTTT.

This clonotype was detected many times. The rearrangement links TRBV24-1 to TRBJ2-2; no firm D call. The V gene's germline CDR1 is KGHDR and CDR2 SFDVKD. V was pared by 1 base and J by 3 bases, with 5 bases between. CDR3 length equals 14 residues. DNA for the CDR3: TGTGCCACCAGTGATTTAGGTTACACCGGGGAGCTGTTTTTT. It specifies CATSDLGYTGELFF.

The chain carries TRBV15 and TRBJ2-7; 13 bases match TRBD2. The CDR3 runs to 17 residues. V shed 8 bases, J shed 4 bases, and the junction held 14 bases outside the gene matches. Germline CDR1 and CDR2: LNHNV and YYDKDF (reference sequence). In DNA form, the CDR3 reads TGTGCCACCTACGGACTAGCGGGAGACGTAGTTCCATACGAGCAGTACTTC. This sequence encodes CATYGLAGDVVPYEQYF. The variable domain in full, with the rest retrieved from reference TRBV15 and TRBJ2-7, is DAMVIQNPRYQVTQFGKPVTLSCSQTLNHNVMYWYQQKSSQAPKLLFHYYDKDFNNEADTPDNFQSRRPNTSFCFLDIRSPGLGDTAMYLCATYGLAGDVVPYEQYFGPGTRLTVT.

This clonotype was found a few times. The V call is TRBV5-1, the J call TRBJ2-3; 9 bases map to TRBD2. The CDR3 is made up of 17 amino acids. V shed 5 bases, J shed 0 bases, and the junction held 10 bases outside the gene matches. The germline V gene encodes CDR1 SGHRS and CDR2 YFSETQ. The CDR3 DNA reads TGCGCCAGCAGTAGCCCGGGACTAGCAGTTAGCACAGATACGCAGTATTTT. Translation gives CASSSPGLAVSTDTQYF. Supplemented by reference TRBV5-1 and TRBJ2-3, the full variable domain reads KAGVTQTPRYLIKTRGQQVTLSCSPISGHRSVSWYQQTPGQGLQFLFEYFSETQRNKGNFPGRFSGRQFSNSRSEMNVSTLELGDSALYLCASSSPGLAVSTDTQYFGPGTRLTVL.

This clonotype was recorded a few times. The chain recombines TRBV20-1 with TRBJ2-1; D is undetermined. Germline values: CDR1 DFQATT, CDR2 SNEGSKA (reference sequence). The CDR3 totals 12 residues. The germline V and J ends were trimmed by 2 bases and 9 bases, with 11 bases remaining between them. In DNA, the CDR3 is TGCAGTGCTAGATGGCCGACCGGTGAGCAGTTCTTC. Protein: CSARWPTGEQFF.

This clonotype has only a few counts. The CDR3 here is CASSLSWGETQYF. In DNA form, the CDR3 reads TGTGCCAGCAGTTTATCTTGGGGGGAGACCCAGTACTTC. The rearrangement links TRBV27 to TRBJ2-5; D tentatively fits TRBD1 or TRBD2 (5 bases each). V was trimmed by 0 bases and J by 5 bases, leaving 7 bases between them. Germline V gene data show CDR1 as MNHEY and CDR2 as SMNVEV (reference sequence). The CDR3 has 13 residues.